The present TCR beta chain was sequenced within a study of radiotherapy plus CTLA-4 blockade in lung cancer. This table comes from immunoSEQ multiplex PCR, and its TCRdb copy is limited to in-frame clones, with some not included. The table records roughly 100,000 clones, 82% of them present only once. CDR1 is DFQATT, CDR2 SNEGSKA, per germline (reference sequence). Trimming cost V 4 bases and J 7 bases, with 7 bases left between them. The CDR3 spans 11 residues. This specimen was peripheral blood, taken from a patient treated with radiotherapy plus ipilimumab. The clonotype originates from a human donor with non-small cell lung cancer that progressed on radiotherapy plus ipilimumab. V and J are TRBV20-1 and TRBJ1-4; D is undetermined. CDR3 bases: TGCAGTGCTACAGACCTTGAAAAACTGTTTTTT. Amino acids: CSATDLEKLFF.